Each of the 20 T cell receptor beta chains below was sequenced from the same sample in a study of blood T cell repertoires in COVID-19. Using immunoSEQ multiplex PCR, the repertoire was profiled, and TCRdb retains in-frame clones only, with some absent. The sample consists of more than 120,000 clones, about four fifths of them appearing once. The sample consisted of peripheral blood. Every receptor here comes from a human donor in a cohort sampled during active COVID-19.

This clone was counted only a few times. The J gene is TRBJ1-5, the V gene TRBV10-2; D is unclear. Trimming took 3 bases from V and 7 from J, leaving 16 bases between them. The germline V gene encodes CDR1 WSHSY and CDR2 SAAADI. This CDR3 comprises 15 residues. As DNA, the CDR3 is TGCGCCAGCAGTGACTCGAGGGTGGCAAGCCAGCCCCAGCATTTT. Translating gives CASSDSRVASQPQHF.

The rearrangement links TRBV12-3 or TRBV12-4 to TRBJ1-1; D is ambiguous. The CDR3 contains 13 residues. The ends were cut back, 3 bases at V and 6 bases at J, with 11 bases in the middle. CDR3 amino acids: CASSFAVAAEAFF. The CDR3 bases are TGTGCCAGCAGTTTCGCGGTGGCGGCTGAAGCTTTCTTT.

This chain joins TRBV5-1 and TRBJ2-1, with D hard to call. V lost 0 bases and J 9 bases, leaving 13 bases between the germline ends. The CDR3 is made up of 14 amino acids. CDR1 is SGHRS and CDR2 is YFSETQ in the germline V gene. The CDR3 sequence is CASSLARAGGEQFF. CDR3 in DNA: TGCGCCAGCAGCTTGGCGCGAGCCGGCGGTGAGCAGTTCTTC. Together with reference TRBV5-1 and TRBJ2-1, the CDR3 gives the full variable domain: KAGVTQTPRYLIKTRGQQVTLSCSPISGHRSVSWYQQTPGQGLQFLFEYFSETQRNKGNFPGRFSGRQFSNSRSEMNVSTLELGDSALYLCASSLARAGGEQFFGPGTRLTVL.

The gene calls are TRBV19 and TRBJ1-1; D is possibly TRBD1 (5 bases). There are 16 residues in the CDR3. The germline V gene has CDR1 LNHDA and CDR2 SQIVND (reference sequence). Deletions cut 5 bases from V and 0 bases from J, with 16 bases between. CDR3 protein: CASSPRGDLMNTEAFF. CDR3 nucleotide sequence: TGTGCCAGTAGTCCCCGGGGGGATCTAATGAACACTGAAGCTTTCTTT.

V is TRBV12-3 or TRBV12-4 and J is TRBJ1-5; D remains unclear. V was trimmed by 3 bases and J by 4 bases, leaving 7 bases between them. The CDR3 runs to 13 residues. CDR3 amino acids: CASSFAGNQPQHF. The CDR3, as DNA: TGTGCCAGCAGTTTCGCGGGGAATCAGCCCCAGCATTTT.

The rearrangement uses TRBV4-1 and TRBJ1-6; D call uncertain. Trimming stripped 5 bases from V and 6 bases from J, with 17 bases between. Germline assignment: CDR1 MGHRA and CDR2 YSYEKL. This CDR3 has 16 residues. This CDR3 is CASSISPAEGNSPLHF. In DNA, the CDR3 is TGCGCCAGCAGCATTTCCCCGGCGGAGGGTAATTCACCCCTCCACTTT.

The chain couples TRBV6-1 to TRBJ1-2; 7 positions agree with TRBD1. J lost 8 bases, V lost 1 base, and 7 bases had no gene match. CDR1 and CDR2 (germline): MNHNS, SASEGT. The CDR3 runs to 14 residues. The CDR3 coding sequence is TGTGCCAGCAGTGAAGGCGAGGGGGCGCGAGGCTACACCTTC. Its protein is CASSEGEGARGYTF.

The chain has TRBV6-5 and TRBJ1-1, with D maybe TRBD1 (5 bases). The CDR3 consists of 12 residues. Trimming took off 7 bases at V and 1 base at J, with 7 bases between the two ends. The germline CDR1 and CDR2 sequences are MNHEY and SVGAGI. The CDR3 protein is CASKTGNTEAFF. CDR3 sequence (DNA): TGTGCCAGCAAAACAGGGAACACTGAAGCTTTCTTT.

About this clone itself: The same CDR3 also results from other DNA sequences found in this sample. This chain links TRBV5-1 with TRBJ2-2; TRBD1 agrees at 7 bases. This CDR3 region has 16 residues. Trimming cost V 0 bases and J 3 bases; bases outside gene matches: 5. CDR1 SGHRS and CDR2 YFSETQ come from the germline V gene. CDR3 sequence reads: CASSLVGGADTGELFF. In nucleotides, the CDR3 is TGCGCCAGCAGCTTGGTAGGGGGCGCGGACACCGGGGAGCTGTTTTTT.

The V gene is TRBV3-1 (or the pseudogene TRBV3-2), the J gene TRBJ1-3; a weak D match, TRBD1 (5 bases). The CDR3 length is 15 residues. V was shortened by 5 bases and J by 1 base, with 12 bases between the two germline ends. Germline CDR1 and CDR2: LGHDT and YNNKEL (reference sequence). CDR3 in DNA: TGTGCCAGCAGCAGGGGTATCCCTTCTGGAAACACCATATATTTT. It codes for CASSRGIPSGNTIYF.

The chain employs TRBV5-6 and TRBJ2-2, with D unclear. The CDR3 runs 14 residues. Germline CDR1 reads SGHDT; CDR2 reads YYEEEE. V lost 1 base and J lost 8, with 12 bases in between. The CDR3 spells CASSLTSNRGELFF. The CDR3 coding sequence is TGTGCCAGCAGCTTGACCTCAAACAGAGGGGAGCTGTTTTTT.

The sample holds a few counts of this clone. The gene calls are TRBV19 and TRBJ1-5, with 9 nucleotides matching TRBD1. V trimming: 6 bases; J trimming: 7 bases; junction bases outside the gene matches: 7. The CDR3 is 14 amino acids. Germline values: CDR1 LNHDA, CDR2 SQIVND (reference sequence). Here the CDR3 reads CASSRDRAGQPQHF. CDR3 nucleotide sequence: TGTGCCAGTAGCCGGGACAGGGCGGGGCAGCCCCAGCATTTT.

The rearrangement links TRBV19 to TRBJ1-2; tentative D call: TRBD1 (6 bases). The CDR3 is 15 residues long. Trimming cost V 6 bases and J 4 bases, with 18 bases left between them. Germline loops: CDR1 LNHDA, CDR2 SQIVND (reference sequence). CDR3 residues: CASSHATGRGYGYTF. The CDR3, as DNA: TGTGCCAGTAGCCATGCGACAGGTAGGGGCTATGGCTACACCTTC.

The chain has TRBV6-6 and TRBJ2-1, with TRBD2 matching over 7 bases. CDR3 length: 12 residues. V lost 10 bases and J lost 4; bases outside the gene matches: 4. CDR1 is MNHNY, CDR2 SVGAGI, per germline (reference sequence). For the CDR3, the DNA is TGTGCCATTAGCGGGCCGTACAATGAGCAGTTCTTC. It specifies CAISGPYNEQFF.

The genes are TRBV5-8 and TRBJ2-1, with 8 bases aligning to TRBD1. The CDR3 has 17 amino acids. Germline values: CDR1 SGHTS, CDR2 YDEGEE. Trimming cost V 0 bases and J 1 base; bases outside gene matches: 6. The CDR3 coding sequence is TGTGCCAGCAGCTTGGTGGACAGGGTTCGGTCCTACAATGAGCAGTTCTTC. Translation gives CASSLVDRVRSYNEQFF.

The sample holds one count of this clone. V usage is TRBV27 and J usage is TRBJ1-5; 7 bases are shared with TRBD1. The CDR3 totals 16 residues. V was pared by 6 bases and J by 1 base, with 9 bases of the junction left unmatched. Per germline, CDR1 MNHEY and CDR2 SMNVEV (reference sequence). The CDR3 region has the DNA TGTGCCAGCAGGCAGACAGGGTCTTTGAGCAATCAGCCCCAGCATTTT. Amino acid sequence: CASRQTGSLSNQPQHF.

V and J are TRBV5-4 and TRBJ1-6, with D unresolved. V lost 3 bases to trimming and J lost 7 bases, with 20 bases between them. Germline assignment: CDR1 SGHNT and CDR2 YYREEE (reference sequence). The CDR3 is 17 amino acids. CDR3 DNA sequence: TGTGCCAGCAGCTCTCTGGGGTCCGGGGAGAGAAATTCACCCCTCCACTTT. Translating it yields CASSSLGSGERNSPLHF. Variable domain in full (rest from reference TRBV5-4 and TRBJ1-6): ETGVTQSPTHLIKTRGQQVTLRCSSQSGHNTVSWYQQALGQGPQFIFQYYREEENGRGNFPPRFSGLQFPNYSSELNVNALELDDSALYLCASSSLGSGERNSPLHFGNGTRLTVT.

The chain uses TRBV19 and TRBJ1-5; D not resolved. Germline V gives CDR1 LNHDA, CDR2 SQIVND (reference sequence). The length of the CDR3 is 15 residues. The V and J ends lost 9 bases and 2 bases respectively, with 17 bases between them. In DNA form, the CDR3 reads TGTGCCAGCGATACGGGGAGTCGGGGCAATCAGCCCCAGCATTTT. As protein: CASDTGSRGNQPQHF.

The chain links TRBV2 to TRBJ2-3; 8 bases agree with TRBD1. In germline, CDR1 is SNHLY, CDR2 FYNNEI. The CDR3 contains 13 residues. Germline trimming cut 8 bases from V and 5 bases from J; bases unmatched to any gene: 6. CDR3 sequence (DNA): TGTGCCAGCGCAACAGGGGGTAGAGATACGCAGTATTTT. This gives the protein CASATGGRDTQYF.

The rearrangement links TRBV28 to TRBJ2-1; D may be TRBD2 (5 bases). Germline CDR1 and CDR2: MDHEN and SYDVKM. The CDR3 loop spans 16 amino acids. The germline V and J ends were trimmed by 5 bases and 10 bases, with 24 bases remaining between them. CDR3 nucleotides: TGTGCCAGCAGTGCTGGGAGAAAAGACCCACACGGGGAGCAGTTCTTC. It translates to CASSAGRKDPHGEQFF.